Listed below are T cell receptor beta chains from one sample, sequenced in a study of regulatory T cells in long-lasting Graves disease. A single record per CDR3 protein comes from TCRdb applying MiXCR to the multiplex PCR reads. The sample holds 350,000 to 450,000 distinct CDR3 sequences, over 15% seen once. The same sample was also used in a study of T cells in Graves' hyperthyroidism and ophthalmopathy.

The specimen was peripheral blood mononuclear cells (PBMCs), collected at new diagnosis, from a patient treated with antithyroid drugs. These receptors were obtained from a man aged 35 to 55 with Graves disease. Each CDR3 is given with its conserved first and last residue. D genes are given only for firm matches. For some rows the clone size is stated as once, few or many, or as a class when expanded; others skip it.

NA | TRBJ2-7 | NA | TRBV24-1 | TGTGCCACCAGTGTTTCGGGGTACGAGCAGTACTTC | CATSVSGYEQYF
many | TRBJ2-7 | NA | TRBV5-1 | TGCGCCAGCAGCTTGGCCGACAGTACCTACGAGCAGTACTTC | CASSLADSTYEQYF
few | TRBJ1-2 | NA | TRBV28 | TGTGCCAGCAGTACGACGGTGCGTACCGCCGGCTACACCTTC | CASSTTVRTAGYTF
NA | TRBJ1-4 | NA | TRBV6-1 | TGTGCCAGCAGCTCGGCCCTACATGCAACTAATGAAAAACTGTTTTTT | CASSSALHATNEKLFF
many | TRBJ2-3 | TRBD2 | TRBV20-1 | TGCAGTGCGAACAGACTAGCGGGTAGCACAGATACGCAGTATTTT | CSANRLAGSTDTQYF
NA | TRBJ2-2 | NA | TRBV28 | TGTGCCAGCAGTTTGGCAGGGCCAACTATAGAGCTGTTTTTT | CASSLAGPTIELFF
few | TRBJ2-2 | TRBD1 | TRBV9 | TGTGCCAGCAGCAAGCGGGCAGGGGGCCGGAACACCGGGGAGCTGTTTTTT | CASSKRAGGRNTGELFF
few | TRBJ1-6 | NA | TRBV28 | TGTGCCAGCAGCCTCAACAGGGTTTCACCCCTCCACTTT | CASSLNRVSPLHF
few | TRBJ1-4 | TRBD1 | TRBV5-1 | TGCGCCAGCAGCTTGGGACAGGGGACTGGAAAACTGTTTTTT | CASSLGQGTGKLFF
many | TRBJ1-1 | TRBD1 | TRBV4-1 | TGCGCCAGCAGCCACAGACGGGACAGGGGATTCGGAAAGGGAGGTCCAGCTTTCTTT | CASSHRRDRGFGKGGPAFF
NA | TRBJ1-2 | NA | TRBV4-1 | TGCGCCAGCAGCCAAGATCCCGGGCGTGGCTACACCTTC | CASSQDPGRGYTF
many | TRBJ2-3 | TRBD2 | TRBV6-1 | TGTGCCAGCAGCCCATCACTAGCGGCTAGCACAGATACGCAGTATTTT | CASSPSLAASTDTQYF
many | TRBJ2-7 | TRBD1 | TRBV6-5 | TGTGCCAGCAGTTACACCTCCGGGACAGGTTTCGACGAGCAGTACTTC | CASSYTSGTGFDEQYF
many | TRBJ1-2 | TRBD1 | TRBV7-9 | TGTGCCAGCAGCTGGACAGGGGGCTATGGCTACACCTTC | CASSWTGGYGYTF
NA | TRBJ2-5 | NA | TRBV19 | TGTGCCAGTAGTCGGAACAAGTACCAAGAGACCCAGTACTTC | CASSRNKYQETQYF
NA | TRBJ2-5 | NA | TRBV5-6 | TGTGCCAGCAGCTTCCCACTCAGACAAGAGACCCAGTACTTC | CASSFPLRQETQYF
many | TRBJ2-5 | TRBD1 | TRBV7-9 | TGTGCCAGCAGCGCAACAGGGGAGCAAGAGACCCAGTACTTC | CASSATGEQETQYF
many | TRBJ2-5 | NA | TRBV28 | TGTGCCAGCAGTTCCGTAGACAGCCGCCTTGGGGAGACCCAGTACTTC | CASSSVDSRLGETQYF
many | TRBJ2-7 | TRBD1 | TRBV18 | TGTGCCAGCACCGGGGCCCAACCCGGGACAGGCGTTAACGAGCAGTACTTC | CASTGAQPGTGVNEQYF
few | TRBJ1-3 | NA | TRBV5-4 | TGTGCCAGCAGCTTGAATGGCTTAAGCTCTGGAAACACCATATATTTT | CASSLNGLSSGNTIYF
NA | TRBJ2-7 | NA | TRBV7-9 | TGTGCCAGCACTAAGACTCTGGGGTCCTACGAGCAGTACTTC | CASTKTLGSYEQYF
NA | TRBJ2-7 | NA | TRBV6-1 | TGTGCCAGCAGTGGTGGGGGTATCGAGCAGTACTTC | CASSGGGIEQYF
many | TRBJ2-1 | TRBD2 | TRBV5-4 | TGTGCCAGCAGCCCCGGGACTAGGGCGGGCAATGAGCAGTTCTTC | CASSPGTRAGNEQFF
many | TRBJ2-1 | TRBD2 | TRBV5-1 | TGCGCCAGCAGCTTGCCTTTAGCGGGGGAGACGAATGAGCAGTTCTTC | CASSLPLAGETNEQFF
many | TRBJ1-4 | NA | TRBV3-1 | TGTGCCAGCAGCCTTTATGAAAAACTGTTTTTT | CASSLYEKLFF
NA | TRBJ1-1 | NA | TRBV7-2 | TGTGCCAGCAGCTTAGCGCTCGTTCGTGAAGCTTTCTTT | CASSLALVREAFF
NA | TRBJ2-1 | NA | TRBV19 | TGTGCCAGTAGTATAGCCGGGATCCCCGCCAATGAGCAGTTCTTC | CASSIAGIPANEQFF
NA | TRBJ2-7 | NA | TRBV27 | TGTGCCAGCAGCCGAACGGCGGACAGACTAATTTACGAGCAGCACTTC | CASSRTADRLIYEQHF
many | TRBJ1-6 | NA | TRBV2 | TGTGCCAGCAGTGTGTCGGGTTTAACCTCCTATAATTCACCCCTCCACTTT | CASSVSGLTSYNSPLHF
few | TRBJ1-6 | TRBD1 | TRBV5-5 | TGTGCCAGCAGCTACTATAACAGGGGAAATTCACCCCTCCACTTT | CASSYYNRGNSPLHF
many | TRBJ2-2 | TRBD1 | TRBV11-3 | TGTGCCAGCAGCTTAAGCACCGGGACAGATAACACCGGGGAGCTGTTTTTT | CASSLSTGTDNTGELFF
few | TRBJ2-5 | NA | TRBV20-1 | TGCAGTGCTAGCCAACAGGGGGGGGAGGAGACCCAGTACTTC | CSASQQGGEETQYF
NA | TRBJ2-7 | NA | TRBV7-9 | TGTGCCAGCAGCACCACGGGATTTCCCTACGAGCAGTACTTC | CASSTTGFPYEQYF
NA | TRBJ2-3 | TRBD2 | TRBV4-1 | TGTGCCAGCAGTCCCATGGGACTAGCGGGGAACACAGATACGCAGTATTTT | CASSPMGLAGNTDTQYF
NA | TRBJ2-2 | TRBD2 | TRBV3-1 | TGTGCCAGCAGCCACAAGAAACTAGCGGGCCACACCGGGGAGCTGTTTTTT | CASSHKKLAGHTGELFF
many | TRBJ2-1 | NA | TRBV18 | TGTGCCAGCTCACCACCGAACAGGCTTACCTACAATGAGCAGTTCTTC | CASSPPNRLTYNEQFF
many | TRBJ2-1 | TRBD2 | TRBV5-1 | TGCGCCAGCAGCTTGGGCGGCGGGGGGGCCCGGGAGCAGTTCTTC | CASSLGGGGAREQFF
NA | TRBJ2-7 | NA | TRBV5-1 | TGCGCCAGCAAACCTAACCCCGGAACCGAATACGAGCAGTACTTC | CASKPNPGTEYEQYF
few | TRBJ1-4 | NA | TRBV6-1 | TGTGCCAGCAGTGAAGATGAAAAACTGTTTTTT | CASSEDEKLFF
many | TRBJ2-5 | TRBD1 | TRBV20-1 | TGCAGTGCTAGTCACCCCCGGACAGGGCAAGAGACCCAGTACTTC | CSASHPRTGQETQYF
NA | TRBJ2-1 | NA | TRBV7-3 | TGTGCCAGCAGCTTAAAGCCAGCCCTAACGAACAATGAGCAGTTCTTC | CASSLKPALTNNEQFF
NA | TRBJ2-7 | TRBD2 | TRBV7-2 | TGTGCCAGCAGCCCTAGTCTAAGCGGGGGGGCCTACGAGCAGTACTTC | CASSPSLSGGAYEQYF
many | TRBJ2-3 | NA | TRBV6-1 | TGTGCCAGCAGTGAAGCGCTGGTAGCCCTACATAGCACAGATACGCAGTATTTT | CASSEALVALHSTDTQYF
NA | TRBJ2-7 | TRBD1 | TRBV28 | TGTGCCAGCAGTTCTACCGGGACAGGGATATGGTACGAGCAGTACTTC | CASSSTGTGIWYEQYF
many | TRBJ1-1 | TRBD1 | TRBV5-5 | TGTGCCAGCAGCTTTTATCACAGGGGCATGAACACTGAAGCTTTCTTT | CASSFYHRGMNTEAFF
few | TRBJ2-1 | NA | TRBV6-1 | TGTGCCAGCAGTGAGTCGTTACAGGTTTACAATGAGCAGTTCTTC | CASSESLQVYNEQFF
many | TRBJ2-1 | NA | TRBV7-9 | TGTGCCAGCAGCCCGCTTGAGGGTTATGGCCAAGGGCAGTTCTTC | CASSPLEGYGQGQFF
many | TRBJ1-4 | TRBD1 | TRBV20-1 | TGCAGTGCCAGGACAGGGGGCGGTCAAGCGCACACAAAACTGTTTTTT | CSARTGGGQAHTKLFF